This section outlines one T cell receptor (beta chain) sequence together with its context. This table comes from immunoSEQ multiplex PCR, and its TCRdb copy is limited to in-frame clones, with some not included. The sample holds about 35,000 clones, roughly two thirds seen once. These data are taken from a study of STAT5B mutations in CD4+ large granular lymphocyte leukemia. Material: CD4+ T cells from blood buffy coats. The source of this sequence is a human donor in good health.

The CDR3 is CASGGTVSYEQYF. Written as DNA, the CDR3 is TGTGCTAGTGGCGGGACAGTTTCCTACGAGCAGTACTTC. The J gene is TRBJ2-7, the V gene TRBV12-5; 7 nucleotides match TRBD1. Looked up from germline, CDR1 is LGHNT and CDR2 is FRNRAP. V shed 6 bases, J shed 1 base, and the junction held 3 bases outside the gene matches. CDR3 size: 13 residues.